Listed here are 16 T cell receptor beta chains from one sample, sequenced in a study of ipilimumab plus nivolumab after autologous stem cell transplantation (dated by TCRdb to the early 2020s). Receptor libraries were prepared by the immunoSEQ multiplex PCR assay. TCRdb provides this immuneACCESS table in a form limited to in-frame rearrangements. Some clones are lacking; in checked studies, under half of them reflect an unresolved V gene, and why the rest are absent is not known. This sample comprises 17,000 or so clones, under 85% of them detected only once. 35% to 45% of the sample is in the top ten clones. The specimen comprised PBMCs, sampled in a trial of ipilimumab plus nivolumab as post-transplant consolidation. These receptor sequences come from a male donor with diffuse large B-cell lymphoma.

The chain carries TRBV4-1 and TRBJ2-7, with 8 bases matching TRBD1. J was trimmed by 1 base and V by 0 bases; bases with no gene match: 8. CDR3 length: 17 residues. Germline V lookup: CDR1 MGHRA, CDR2 YSYEKL. CDR3: CASSQDNTGGYSYEQYF. The CDR3 nucleotides are TGCGCCAGCAGCCAAGATAACACAGGGGGTTATTCCTACGAGCAGTACTTC.

CDR3 coding DNA: TGTGCCAGCAGCTTCATTGTAACTAGCGGGGCCCAACCGGGAGAGACCCAGTACTTC. Its protein product is CASSFIVTSGAQPGETQYF. This chain joins TRBV5-6 and TRBJ2-5, with TRBD2 identical over 10 bases. Germline loops: CDR1 SGHDT, CDR2 YYEEEE. Unmatched junction bases numbered 17, after V lost 2 bases and J lost 4 bases. The length of the CDR3 is 19 residues.

In this sample, this clone turned up a few times. J is TRBJ2-1 and V is TRBV29-1, with 8 positions matching TRBD1. The CDR3 contains 15 residues. Germline V gene lookup returns CDR1 SQVTM and CDR2 ANQGSEA. The J segment lost 6 bases and the V segment lost 5 bases, leaving 12 bases of the junction unmatched. CDR3 protein: CSVFPGQAPLNEQFF. CDR3 in DNA: TGCAGCGTTTTCCCGGGACAGGCTCCTCTCAATGAGCAGTTCTTC.

This sequence joins TRBV6-1 and TRBJ2-7; a weak D match, TRBD1 (5 bases). Trimming removed 5 bases at V and 4 bases at J, with 12 bases between. In germline, CDR1 is MNHNS, CDR2 SASEGT. This CDR3 region has 13 residues. As DNA, the CDR3 is TGTGCCAGCAGTAGACAGCCGTTTTACGAGCAGTACTTC. Translation: CASSRQPFYEQYF.

The J gene is TRBJ1-5, the V gene TRBV19; D uncertain. The CDR3 is 13 residues long. The germline gives CDR1 LNHDA, CDR2 SQIVND (reference sequence). V lost 5 bases, J lost 4 bases, and 9 bases lay in between. This CDR3 is CASSLALNQPQHF. CDR3 DNA: TGTGCCAGTAGTCTCGCTCTTAATCAGCCCCAGCATTTT.

The chain links TRBV14 to TRBJ1-6; weak D call: TRBD1 (6 bases). Trimming removed 6 bases from V and 10 bases from J, with 13 bases in between. Looked up from germline, CDR1 is SGHDN and CDR2 is FVKESK. This CDR3 is 13 amino acids long. DNA for the CDR3: TGTGCCAGCAGACCAGGGGTTAGCTCACCCCTCCACTTT. It translates to CASRPGVSSPLHF.

The V gene is TRBV5-4, the J gene TRBJ2-5, with 7 bases that match TRBD2. The V gene end was trimmed by 3 bases and the J gene end by 2 bases; junction bases not matched to a gene: 7. This CDR3 is 15 amino acids long. Germline V lookup: CDR1 SGHNT, CDR2 YYREEE (reference sequence). CDR3 protein: CASSSLWGGQETQYF. The CDR3 bases are TGTGCCAGCAGCTCCCTTTGGGGGGGGCAAGAGACCCAGTACTTC.

The chain's CDR3 is CASSEWAGMAGNTIYF. CDR3 coding DNA: TGTGCCAGCAGTGAATGGGCAGGAATGGCTGGAAACACCATATATTTT. The chain recombines TRBV2 with TRBJ1-3; D is uncertain. Germline V gene sequence: CDR1 SNHLY, CDR2 FYNNEI. V lost 2 bases and J lost 2, with 13 bases in between. The CDR3 totals 16 residues.

The gene calls are TRBV19 and TRBJ1-5; D is undetermined. Trimming cost V 7 bases and J 6 bases, with 19 bases left between them. From germline, CDR1 is LNHDA and CDR2 SQIVND (reference sequence). The CDR3 covers 15 residues. CDR3 sequence (DNA): TGTGCCAGTACCAATGTCCGGGGTTCAGGTCAGCCCCAGCATTTT. Translation gives CASTNVRGSGQPQHF.

The J gene is TRBJ2-1, the V gene TRBV15, with D possibly TRBD2 on 5 matching bases. This CDR3 has 12 amino acids. V was clipped by 4 bases and J by 9 bases, with 10 bases between them. Germline loops: CDR1 LNHNV, CDR2 YYDKDF (reference sequence). The chain's CDR3 is CATSTRVGEQFF. In nucleotides, the CDR3 is TGTGCCACCAGCACGCGGGTAGGTGAGCAGTTCTTC.

The chain couples TRBV6-5 to TRBJ1-1; possible D gene TRBD1, 6 bases. Trimming removed 5 bases at V and 5 bases at J, with 12 bases between. The germline gives CDR1 MNHEY, CDR2 SVGAGI. The CDR3 loop spans 13 amino acids. The CDR3 bases are TGTGCCAGCAGTACAAACAGGGATACTGAAGCTTTCTTT. Translation gives CASSTNRDTEAFF.

The chain combines TRBV4-1 with TRBJ1-5, with 7 nucleotides matching TRBD1. The CDR3 length is 19 residues. The V and J ends lost 2 bases and 2 bases, in that order; junction bases with no gene match: 15. Germline V gene sequence: CDR1 MGHRA, CDR2 YSYEKL. Here the CDR3 DNA reads TGCGCCAGCAGCCAATATTGGTCCAGGGGGGTAGATGGCAATCAGCCCCAGCATTTT. Protein product: CASSQYWSRGVDGNQPQHF.

The V call is TRBV18, the J call TRBJ2-3; 9 nucleotides line up with TRBD2. Losses at the gene ends were 6 bases for V and 2 bases for J; bases not matched to a gene: 6. The CDR3 consists of 15 residues. Germline lookup yields CDR1 KGHSH and CDR2 LQKENI. CDR3 sequence reads: CASSPAGGYTDTQYF. As DNA, the CDR3 is TGTGCCAGCTCCCCCGCGGGGGGGTACACAGATACGCAGTATTTT.

This clone appeared a few times. This chain uses TRBV6-1 with TRBJ2-7, with 9 bases lining up with TRBD1. The CDR3 extends over 14 amino acids. CDR1 is MNHNS, CDR2 SASEGT, per germline. J lost 3 bases, V lost 4 bases, and 4 bases had no gene match. CDR3 residues: CASSGMTGGYEQYF. The CDR3 region has the DNA TGTGCCAGCAGTGGAATGACAGGGGGCTACGAGCAGTACTTC.

This clone has only a few counts. This chain links TRBV29-1 with TRBJ2-1; 7 positions agree with TRBD2. This CDR3 is built from 13 residues. The germline CDR1 and CDR2 sequences are SQVTM and ANQGSEA. The CDR3 sequence: CTGGSRSYNEQFF. The CDR3 DNA is TGCACCGGGGGGTCGCGATCCTACAATGAGCAGTTCTTC.

By proportion, this clone is medium-sized. This rearrangement joins TRBV4-2 to TRBJ1-2; 9 bases map to TRBD1. This CDR3 is 16 amino acids long. V trimming: 4 bases; J trimming: 8 bases; junction bases outside the gene matches: 14. The germline CDR1 and CDR2 sequences are LGHNA and YNFKEQ. DNA for the CDR3: TGTGCCAGCAGCCGGGGGCCGGGACAGGGCTCGGGCGGCTACACCTTC. Amino acid sequence: CASSRGPGQGSGGYTF.